Listed below are T cell receptor beta chains from one sample, sequenced in a study of T cell changes during pregnancy in multiple sclerosis. The table came from immunoSEQ multiplex PCR; TCRdb's copy has only in-frame clones and leaves some out. The sample has approximately 100,000 clones; roughly 92% are singletons. Here the sequenced sample was peripheral blood, taken after pregnancy. The receptors were gathered from a female donor with multiple sclerosis, enrolled in a pregnancy study. CDR3s include the opening cysteine and the closing phenylalanine or tryptophan. The order of the fields is clone size, CDR3 length, J gene, D gene, V gene, CDR3 protein, CDR3 DNA. D genes are given only for firm matches. The listing skips clone size in some rows; elsewhere it reads once, few, many or a size class.

NA | 15 | TRBJ1-3 | NA | TRBV7-9 | CASSSQLSSGNTIYF | TGTGCCAGCAGCTCACAGTTGTCCTCTGGAAACACCATATATTTT
NA | 15 | TRBJ1-1 | TRBD1 | TRBV28 | CASSSSDRGIPEAFF | TGTGCCAGCAGTTCCTCAGACAGGGGAATTCCTGAAGCTTTCTTT
NA | 12 | TRBJ2-7 | NA | TRBV28 | CASRTRHYEQYF | TGTGCCAGCAGGACTAGACACTACGAGCAGTACTTC
few | 12 | TRBJ1-1 | NA | TRBV19 | CASSNEATEAFF | TGTGCCAGTAGTAATGAAGCCACTGAAGCTTTCTTT
NA | 16 | TRBJ1-1 | NA | TRBV6-6 | CASRLGQNRWDTEAFF | TGTGCCAGCAGACTCGGACAGAACCGGTGGGACACTGAAGCTTTCTTT
NA | 16 | TRBJ1-2 | TRBD1 | TRBV5-4 | CASSPPGTAKNYGYTF | TGTGCCAGCAGCCCACCTGGGACAGCAAAGAACTATGGCTACACCTTC
NA | 16 | TRBJ1-5 | NA | TRBV27 | CASSSWGGRSNQPQHF | TGTGCCAGCAGTTCCTGGGGGGGGCGGAGCAATCAGCCCCAGCATTTT
NA | 14 | TRBJ1-1 | NA | TRBV7-2 | CASRTGHQNTEAFF | TGTGCCAGCAGAACGGGACATCAGAACACTGAAGCTTTCTTT
NA | 16 | TRBJ1-1 | NA | TRBV2 | CASSPPRGGKNTEAFF | TGTGCCAGCAGCCCTCCAAGGGGGGGGAAAAACACTGAAGCTTTCTTT
NA | 16 | TRBJ2-7 | TRBD1 | TRBV18 | CASSPRTQGVINEQYF | TGTGCCAGCTCACCGAGGACCCAGGGGGTAATTAACGAGCAGTACTTC
NA | 14 | TRBJ1-2 | TRBD1 | TRBV6-1 | CASSEVARGRGYTF | TGTGCCAGCAGTGAAGTAGCCAGGGGGAGAGGCTACACCTTC
NA | 15 | TRBJ2-7 | TRBD1 | TRBV5-1 | CASRGGFTGGDEQYF | TGCGCCAGCAGAGGGGGGTTTACAGGGGGCGACGAGCAGTACTTC
NA | 13 | TRBJ2-7 | NA | TRBV2 | CASSRRLSYEQYF | TGTGCCAGCAGTCGCAGATTATCCTACGAGCAGTACTTC
NA | 16 | TRBJ2-3 | TRBD2 | TRBV5-4 | CASSLGLAGDTDTQYF | TGTGCCAGCAGCTTGGGACTAGCGGGGGACACAGATACGCAGTATTTT
NA | 13 | TRBJ1-2 | TRBD1 | TRBV25-1 | CASSAGQVYGYTF | TGTGCCAGCAGTGCGGGACAGGTCTATGGCTACACCTTC
once | 16 | TRBJ1-2 | TRBD1 | TRBV2 | CASSYRDRKPSYGYTF | TGTGCCAGCAGCTATCGGGACAGAAAACCCTCCTATGGCTACACCTTC
once | 15 | TRBJ1-4 | NA | TRBV2 | CASSETGRGDEKLFF | TGTGCCAGTTCCGAAACGGGGAGGGGTGATGAAAAACTGTTTTTT
NA | 15 | TRBJ2-1 | TRBD2 | TRBV28 | CASSLVRTGGDEQFF | TGTGCCAGCAGCCTAGTACGTACGGGGGGAGATGAGCAGTTCTTC
NA | 10 | TRBJ1-2 | NA | TRBV9 | CASGSDGYTF | TGTGCCAGCGGGAGTGATGGCTACACCTTC
NA | 14 | TRBJ2-7 | NA | TRBV5-1 | CASSLGGAPEEQYF | TGCGCCAGCAGCTTGGGGGGCGCCCCGGAGGAGCAGTACTTC
NA | 14 | TRBJ2-2 | NA | TRBV27 | CASSPMGAGGELFF | TGTGCCAGCAGTCCTATGGGGGCTGGCGGGGAGCTGTTTTTT
NA | 15 | TRBJ2-7 | TRBD1 | TRBV4-1 | CASSSPPQGTYEQYF | TGCGCCAGCAGCTCCCCCCCACAGGGGACCTACGAGCAGTACTTC
NA | 12 | TRBJ2-7 | NA | TRBV28 | CASSLGGFKQYF | TGTGCCAGCAGTTTAGGAGGGTTTAAGCAGTACTTC
NA | 12 | TRBJ1-2 | NA | TRBV29-1 | CSVNSGPIGYTF | TGCAGCGTTAATTCAGGGCCCATTGGCTACACCTTC
NA | 15 | TRBJ2-1 | TRBD1 | TRBV11-2 | CASSNRDSSYNEQFF | TGTGCCAGCAGCAACCGGGACAGTAGTTACAATGAGCAGTTCTTC
NA | 14 | TRBJ2-7 | TRBD1 | TRBV5-8 | CASSWTGDPYEQYF | TGTGCCAGCAGCTGGACAGGGGATCCCTACGAGCAGTACTTC
NA | 15 | TRBJ2-3 | TRBD1 | TRBV7-9 | CASSPGQGARNTQYF | TGTGCCAGCAGCCCCGGACAGGGGGCGCGGAATACGCAGTATTTT
once | 15 | TRBJ2-1 | NA | TRBV18 | CASSPRLAEGGEQFF | TGTGCCAGCTCACCACGTCTAGCGGAGGGGGGTGAGCAGTTCTTC
once | 14 | TRBJ2-7 | NA | TRBV19 | CASSITGSSYEQYF | TGTGCCAGTAGTATAACAGGCTCCTCCTACGAGCAGTACTTC
NA | 15 | TRBJ2-3 | NA | TRBV6-5 | CASRPGHTSTDTQYF | TGTGCCAGCAGACCGGGACACACGAGCACAGATACGCAGTATTTT
few | 12 | TRBJ2-7 | TRBD1 | TRBV2 | CASRDRGYEQYF | TGTGCCAGCCGGGACAGGGGCTACGAGCAGTACTTC
NA | 16 | TRBJ2-5 | NA | TRBV5-1 | CASSLAPWPKQETQYF | TGCGCCAGCAGCTTGGCCCCCTGGCCGAAACAAGAGACCCAGTACTTC
NA | 16 | TRBJ2-1 | NA | TRBV2 | CASRGLTSRGYNEQFF | TGTGCCAGCAGGGGCCTGACTAGCAGGGGATACAATGAGCAGTTCTTC
NA | 13 | TRBJ1-6 | TRBD1 | TRBV2 | CASRGQGSSPLHF | TGTGCCAGCAGGGGACAGGGAAGTTCACCCCTCCACTTT
NA | 15 | TRBJ1-1 | TRBD1 | TRBV6-6 | CASSFQGAQGTEAFF | TGTGCCAGCAGTTTCCAGGGGGCGCAGGGCACTGAAGCTTTCTTT
NA | 16 | TRBJ2-3 | TRBD2 | TRBV15 | CATSGGLASGTDTQYF | TGTGCCACCAGCGGCGGACTAGCATCAGGCACAGATACGCAGTATTTT
NA | 15 | TRBJ2-1 | TRBD2 | TRBV10-3 | CAISESLAGDNEQFF | TGTGCCATCAGTGAGTCATTAGCGGGAGACAATGAGCAGTTCTTC
NA | 14 | TRBJ1-2 | NA | TRBV19 | CASSIAGAHYGYTF | TGTGCCAGTAGTATAGCAGGGGCGCACTATGGCTACACCTTC
NA | 16 | TRBJ1-4 | NA | TRBV4-2 | CASSQDLRTSGEKLFF | TGTGCCAGCAGCCAAGACTTGCGGACGTCAGGGGAAAAACTGTTTTTT
NA | 14 | TRBJ2-7 | TRBD1 | TRBV18 | CASSRQGTSYEQYF | TGTGCCAGCTCACGACAGGGAACGTCCTACGAGCAGTACTTC
NA | 14 | TRBJ1-2 | NA | TRBV7-9 | CASTSLARVYGYTF | TGTGCAAGCACGTCTTTGGCGCGGGTCTATGGCTACACCTTC
NA | 13 | TRBJ2-7 | NA | TRBV7-2 | CASSLAEGYEQYF | TGTGCCAGCAGCTTGGCGGAGGGTTACGAGCAGTACTTC
NA | 15 | TRBJ1-2 | TRBD1 | TRBV19 | CASSITGGTNYGYTF | TGTGCCAGTAGTATAACAGGGGGAACTAACTATGGCTACACCTTC
NA | 14 | TRBJ2-3 | TRBD1 | TRBV30 | CAWRSGQGRDTQYF | TGTGCCTGGAGGTCGGGACAGGGTAGGGATACGCAGTATTTT
NA | 16 | TRBJ2-2 | TRBD1 | TRBV18 | CASSPGQGGNTGELFF | TGTGCCAGCTCACCGGGACAGGGAGGGAACACCGGGGAGCTGTTTTTT
NA | 15 | TRBJ1-2 | NA | TRBV1 | CTSSLLGGGSYGYTF | TGCACCAGCAGCCTTCTGGGGGGGGGCTCCTATGGCTACACCTTC
NA | 13 | TRBJ2-2 | NA | TRBV5-1 | CASKGADTGELFF | TGCGCCAGCAAAGGGGCGGACACCGGGGAGCTGTTTTTT